Presented here are 14 T cell receptor beta chains from one specimen sequenced in a study of blood T cell repertoires in COVID-19. Data came from immunoSEQ multiplex PCR; TCRdb stores just in-frame clones and leaves some out. The sample lists about 140,000 clones, about 83% seen once, with 3.5% to 5.5% in the top ten. The sequenced material came from peripheral blood. These receptors all come from a woman in her 40s with acute or convalescent COVID-19.

This clone was counted once. The chain links TRBV6-2 or TRBV6-3 to TRBJ1-2; 10 bases match TRBD1. The CDR3 runs to 14 residues. Germline V CDR1 and CDR2: MNHEY, SVGEGT. V dropped 2 bases and J dropped 8; count of bases not matched to a gene: 5. Here the CDR3 reads CASSYLGTGVGYTF. The DNA for the CDR3 is TGTGCCAGCAGTTACCTCGGGACAGGGGTCGGCTACACCTTC.

V and J are TRBV7-8 and TRBJ2-2; D is unclear. V lost 7 bases and J 7 bases, leaving 7 bases between the germline ends. The CDR3 is 11 residues long. The germline V gene encodes CDR1 SGHVS and CDR2 FQNEAQ. CDR3 sequence: CASTPGGELFF. The CDR3 DNA reads as TGTGCCAGCACCCCAGGCGGGGAGCTGTTTTTT. Complete variable domain (other parts from reference TRBV7-8 and TRBJ2-2): GAGVSQSPRYKVAKRGQDVALRCDPISGHVSLFWYQQALGQGPEFLTYFQNEAQLDKSGLPSDRFFAERPEGSVSTLKIQRTQQEDSAVYLCASTPGGELFFGEGSRLTVL.

The rearrangement joins TRBV12-3 or TRBV12-4 to TRBJ1-1; no clear D. The CDR3 covers 13 residues. Deletions cut 3 bases from V and 8 bases from J, with 13 bases between. The CDR3 here is CASSFPDIREAFF. CDR3 bases: TGTGCCAGCAGTTTCCCCGACATAAGAGAAGCTTTCTTT.

This clone was seen once. The rearrangement links TRBV6-6 to TRBJ2-5; tentative D call: TRBD1 (6 bases). CDR3 size: 13 residues. Per germline, CDR1 MNHNY and CDR2 SVGAGI (reference sequence). V was cut by 5 bases and J by 2 bases, with 9 bases left in between. CDR3: CASSKGEQETQYF. The CDR3 DNA is TGTGCCAGCAGTAAGGGGGAACAAGAGACCCAGTACTTC.

This chain connects TRBV7-9 to TRBJ2-5; 15 nucleotides agree with TRBD2. CDR3 length: 16 residues. V shed 5 bases and J 5 bases; nucleotides not matched to a gene: 6. CDR1 SEHNR and CDR2 FQNEAQ come from the germline V gene (reference sequence). This CDR3 is CASSRTSGGAWETQYF. The CDR3 DNA reads as TGTGCCAGCAGCCGGACTAGCGGGGGGGCATGGGAGACCCAGTACTTC.

This clone was seen just once. The J gene is TRBJ2-5, the V gene TRBV6-5; 7 bases are shared with TRBD1. CDR1 and CDR2 (germline): MNHEY, SVGAGI. The CDR3 totals 15 residues. The V and J ends lost 6 bases and 3 bases, in that order; junction bases with no gene match: 10. The CDR3 loop is CASSLTGLAKETQYF. The CDR3 nucleotides read TGTGCCAGCAGCCTGACAGGGTTAGCCAAAGAGACCCAGTACTTC.

This clone was counted between two and nine times. The chain employs TRBV28 and TRBJ1-4; 8 nucleotides align to TRBD1. CDR3 size: 12 residues. The V segment lost 8 bases and the J segment 8 bases; nucleotides outside the gene matches: 4. Germline CDR1 is MDHEN and CDR2 is SYDVKM. This CDR3 reads CASGQGREKLFF. CDR3 nucleotide sequence: TGTGCCAGCGGACAGGGACGGGAAAAACTGTTTTTT.

The V call is TRBV28, the J call TRBJ2-1; a weak D match, TRBD1 (6 bases). V lost 5 bases to trimming and J lost 10 bases, with 9 bases between them. Germline V CDR1 and CDR2: MDHEN, SYDVKM. The length of the CDR3 is 11 residues. The CDR3 coding sequence is TGTGCCAGCAGTGGGGGCGAGGAGCAGTTCTTC. Protein sequence: CASSGGEEQFF.

The CDR3 spells CASSLRSGRTYEQYF. CDR3 DNA: TGTGCCAGCAGCTTACGTAGCGGGAGGACCTACGAGCAGTACTTC. The gene calls are TRBV7-2 and TRBJ2-7; 10 bases map to TRBD2. The germline CDR1 and CDR2 sequences are SGHTA and FQGNSA. The CDR3 extends over 15 amino acids. The trim removed 2 bases at V and 2 bases at J, leaving 3 bases unmatched.

The V call is TRBV27, the J call TRBJ1-5; 7 bases line up with TRBD1. Trimming took 5 bases from V and 0 from J; bases not matched to a gene: 7. CDR1 and CDR2 from the germline V gene are MNHEY and SMNVEV (reference sequence). The CDR3 length is 16 residues. The CDR3 loop reads CASSVDRATSNQPQHF. In nucleotides, the CDR3 is TGTGCCAGCAGTGTAGACAGGGCAACTAGCAATCAGCCCCAGCATTTT.

The chain recombines TRBV6-5 with TRBJ1-6; D unclear. The germline V gene has CDR1 MNHEY and CDR2 SVGAGI. V lost 3 bases, J lost 3 bases, and 12 bases lay in between. The CDR3 covers 16 residues. CDR3 protein: CASSYRPTSYNSPLHF. The CDR3 coding sequence is TGTGCCAGCAGTTATAGGCCGACAAGCTATAATTCACCCCTCCACTTT.

V and J are TRBV3-1 (or the pseudogene TRBV3-2) and TRBJ2-2; D gene ambiguous. Trimming left V 0 bases short and J 1 base short, with 9 bases between. Germline lookup yields CDR1 LGHDT and CDR2 YNNKEL (reference sequence). The CDR3 sequence is 16 residues long. CDR3 coding DNA: TGTGCCAGCAGCCAAGACTGGGCCGGGAACACCGGGGAGCTGTTTTTT. Its translation is CASSQDWAGNTGELFF.

The chain joins TRBV30 to TRBJ1-2, with 10 bases aligning to TRBD1. Germline CDR1 GTSNPN, CDR2 SVGIG (reference sequence). The CDR3 has 13 amino acids. The J segment lost 7 bases and the V segment lost 0 bases, leaving 2 bases of the junction unmatched. CDR3 loop: CAWSVRTGGGYTF. In DNA, the CDR3 is TGTGCCTGGAGTGTACGGACAGGGGGTGGCTACACCTTC.

The chain has TRBV11-2 and TRBJ2-1; TRBD1 aligns across 7 bases. The V gene end was trimmed by 2 bases and the J gene end by 2 bases; junction bases not matched to a gene: 6. Germline V gene data show CDR1 as SGHAT and CDR2 as FQNNGV. The CDR3 length is 16 residues. The DNA for the CDR3 is TGTGCCAGCAGCTTACTCCGGGACAGACCCTACAATGAGCAGTTCTTC. Translation: CASSLLRDRPYNEQFF.